The 26 T cell receptor beta chains below all came from one sample that was sequenced in a study of pediatric ulcerative colitis. Some clones are missing from TCRdb's copy, which holds only in-frame ones; the method was immunoSEQ multiplex PCR. The sample includes 35,000 or so clones, 60% to 75% seen only once; the top ten take about 0.71%. During colonoscopy, one to two rectal pinch biopsies were collected. Material: gut tissue. The receptors were sampled from a boy younger than 18 with moderate ulcerative colitis.

CDR3: CATGTGGDEQFF. The CDR3 DNA is TGTGCCACCGGGACAGGGGGCGATGAGCAGTTCTTC. The genes are TRBV10-3 and TRBJ2-1, with TRBD1 identical over 12 bases. The junction had 3 bases not matched to a gene; V was cut back by 10 bases and J by 8 bases. Germline V gene lookup returns CDR1 ENHRY and CDR2 SYGVKD. CDR3 length: 12 residues.

The chain joins TRBV6-5 to TRBJ1-1, with TRBD1 identical over 7 bases. The CDR3 consists of 14 residues. With 4 bases clipped from V and 5 bases from J, the junction kept 7 bases outside the gene matches. CDR1 is MNHEY, CDR2 SVGAGI, per germline. The CDR3 loop reads CASSSAEQGTEAFF. DNA for the CDR3: TGTGCCAGCAGTTCCGCCGAACAGGGGACTGAAGCTTTCTTT.

This chain uses TRBV5-4 with TRBJ2-7; no definite D call. V lost 2 bases and J lost 1, with 7 bases in between. The germline V gene has CDR1 SGHNT and CDR2 YYREEE (reference sequence). CDR3 length: 13 amino acids. The CDR3 loop is CASSFTESYEQYF. The CDR3 region has the DNA TGTGCCAGCAGCTTTACCGAGTCCTACGAGCAGTACTTC.

This chain connects TRBV6-1 to TRBJ2-7; TRBD1 matches 9 bases. J was trimmed by 4 bases and V by 3 bases; bases with no gene match: 13. The germline V gene has CDR1 MNHNS and CDR2 SASEGT. The CDR3 runs 17 residues. The DNA of the CDR3 is TGTGCCAGCAGTGAGCAGCCGGGACAGGGCTTCTTGTACGAGCAGTACTTC. This codes for CASSEQPGQGFLYEQYF.

CDR3 DNA sequence: TGTGCCAGCAGTTTCGACGCGACCAGGACCCAGTACTTC. Residues: CASSFDATRTQYF. The chain joins TRBV6-1 to TRBJ2-5, with D unresolved. The germline gives CDR1 MNHNS, CDR2 SASEGT. There are 13 residues in the CDR3. Trimming left V 5 bases short and J 7 bases short, with 14 bases between.

The rearrangement links TRBV7-2 to TRBJ2-1; 7 positions agree with TRBD1. V gave up 3 bases and J gave up 7 bases; unmatched junction bases: 9. The length of the CDR3 is 15 residues. Germline values: CDR1 SGHTA, CDR2 FQGNSA. The CDR3 reads CASSFDRDPPNEQFF. CDR3 nucleotides: TGTGCCAGCAGCTTTGACAGGGACCCCCCTAATGAGCAGTTCTTC.

The chain uses TRBV5-4 and TRBJ2-4, with 7 bases fitting TRBD2. Germline trimming cut 0 bases from V and 1 base from J; bases unmatched to any gene: 7. The CDR3 extends over 17 amino acids. Germline values: CDR1 SGHNT, CDR2 YYREEE (reference sequence). The CDR3 nucleotides are TGTGCCAGCAGCTTGGCGATGACTAGCAGCGCCAAAAACATTCAGTACTTC. Protein sequence: CASSLAMTSSAKNIQYF.

The chain uses TRBV5-6 and TRBJ1-2; the D gene is possibly TRBD1 (5 bases). The V end was cut by 2 bases, the J end by 6 bases, with 11 bases between. Germline CDR1 and CDR2: SGHDT and YYEEEE. This CDR3 spans 13 amino acids. Here the CDR3 reads CASSFGRDHGYTF. CDR3 nucleotides: TGTGCCAGCAGCTTCGGACGGGACCATGGCTACACCTTC.

The rearrangement uses TRBV15 and TRBJ2-1; D may be TRBD2 (5 bases). CDR1 is LNHNV, CDR2 YYDKDF, per germline (reference sequence). The CDR3 length is 13 residues. V lost 5 bases to trimming and J lost 5 bases, with 10 bases between them. This CDR3 is CATSVEAHNEQFF. The CDR3 nucleotides read TGTGCCACCAGCGTGGAGGCCCACAATGAGCAGTTCTTC. Based on the CDR3 plus reference TRBV15 and TRBJ2-1, the full variable domain is DAMVIQNPRYQVTQFGKPVTLSCSQTLNHNVMYWYQQKSSQAPKLLFHYYDKDFNNEADTPDNFQSRRPNTSFCFLDIRSPGLGDTAMYLCATSVEAHNEQFFGPGTRLTVL.

This clone showed up just a few times. V usage is TRBV9 and J usage is TRBJ1-1; D is unresolved. The CDR3 loop spans 15 amino acids. Germline CDR1 SGDLS, CDR2 YYNGEE. Trimming cost V 0 bases and J 2 bases, with 11 bases left between them. This CDR3 is CASSVGLDGNTEAFF. The CDR3 region has the DNA TGTGCCAGCAGCGTAGGTCTGGACGGTAACACTGAAGCTTTCTTT. Drawing the rest from reference TRBV9 and TRBJ1-1, the complete variable domain is DSGVTQTPKHLITATGQRVTLRCSPRSGDLSVYWYQQSLDQGLQFLIQYYNGEERAKGNILERFSAQQFPDLHSELNLSSLELGDSALYFCASSVGLDGNTEAFFGQGTRLTVV.

This rearrangement joins TRBV5-1 to TRBJ2-7; D might be TRBD2 (6 bases). Germline CDR1 reads SGHRS; CDR2 reads YFSETQ. CDR3 size: 11 residues. With 3 bases removed from V and 9 bases from J, the gap between germline ends came to 10 bases. DNA of the CDR3: TGCGCCAGCAGCTCCGAGGGAGGGCAGTACTTC. Its protein product is CASSSEGGQYF.

The V call is TRBV10-3, the J call TRBJ2-7, with a tentative D call TRBD1 (6 bases). Trimming cost V 5 bases and J 0 bases, with 8 bases left between them. Looked up from germline, CDR1 is ENHRY and CDR2 is SYGVKD. The CDR3 length is 13 residues. For the CDR3, the DNA is TGTGCCATCAGTTGGGACATCTCCTACGAGCAGTACTTC. This gives the protein CAISWDISYEQYF.

This chain links TRBV28 with TRBJ2-3; D perhaps matches TRBD2 (5 bases). V lost 4 bases to trimming and J lost 1 base, with 18 bases between them. The germline V gene encodes CDR1 MDHEN and CDR2 SYDVKM. The CDR3 extends over 17 amino acids. The CDR3 DNA reads TGTGCCAGCAGTTCCCTTGGGAGCGTAATTGGCACAGATACGCAGTATTTT. Its translation: CASSSLGSVIGTDTQYF.

V gene TRBV30 combines with J gene TRBJ1-5; a possible D gene is TRBD1 (5 bases). Germline lookup yields CDR1 GTSNPN and CDR2 SVGIG (reference sequence). V was shortened by 2 bases and J by 2 bases, with 10 bases between the two germline ends. The CDR3 has 14 residues. The DNA for the CDR3 is TGTGCCTGGAGTCACCCGGGGGGCAATCAGCCCCAGCATTTT. It specifies CAWSHPGGNQPQHF.

This clone has only one observation. The chain combines TRBV6-6 with TRBJ2-7, with a weak D call TRBD1 (6 bases). Germline values: CDR1 MNHNY, CDR2 SVGAGI (reference sequence). This CDR3 comprises 14 residues. V lost 6 bases, J lost 2 bases, and 14 bases lay in between. In DNA form, the CDR3 reads TGTGCCAGCAGACTCAGCAAGGGGGCCTACGAGCAGTACTTC. Its protein product is CASRLSKGAYEQYF.

The V gene is TRBV9, the J gene TRBJ1-4, with a possible D match to TRBD1 (6 bases). The CDR3 runs 15 residues. With 2 bases removed from V and 0 bases from J, the gap between germline ends came to 8 bases. Germline CDR1 reads SGDLS; CDR2 reads YYNGEE. CDR3 nucleotide sequence: TGTGCCAGCAGCGTTACAGGGTCAACTAATGAAAAACTGTTTTTT. Its translation: CASSVTGSTNEKLFF.

The V gene is TRBV7-2, the J gene TRBJ2-1; 10 positions agree with TRBD2. From germline, CDR1 is SGHTA and CDR2 FQGNSA. Trimming cost V 2 bases and J 13 bases; bases outside gene matches: 5. CDR3 length equals 13 residues. The CDR3 DNA follows: TGTGCCAGCAGCTTACAACAGCGGGGGGGCCAGTTCTTC. This gives the protein CASSLQQRGGQFF.

This chain uses TRBV27 with TRBJ2-5; maybe TRBD1 (5 bases). CDR3 length: 15 amino acids. In germline, CDR1 is MNHEY, CDR2 SMNVEV (reference sequence). Deletions cut 0 bases from V and 2 bases from J, with 10 bases between. The CDR3 protein is CASSLSRQGQETQYF. In DNA form, the CDR3 reads TGTGCCAGCAGTTTATCGAGGCAGGGTCAAGAGACCCAGTACTTC.

V usage is TRBV7-6 and J usage is TRBJ2-3; either TRBD1 or TRBD2 may fit D (6 bases each). V shed 4 bases and J shed 2 bases, with 13 bases lying between them. The CDR3 runs 15 residues. Germline CDR1 is SGHVS and CDR2 is FNYEAQ. The DNA for the CDR3 is TGTGCCAGCAGCTCCATTAGGGGGGCCACAGATACGCAGTATTTT. Its translation is CASSSIRGATDTQYF.

The chain uses TRBV29-1 and TRBJ2-5, with a tentative D call TRBD1 (6 bases). The CDR3 is made up of 14 amino acids. Germline V gene data show CDR1 as SQVTM and CDR2 as ANQGSEA. V dropped 4 bases and J dropped 4 bases, with 16 bases sitting between them. CDR3 sequence reads: CSVGGQPSLETQYF. CDR3 in DNA: TGCAGCGTTGGGGGGCAGCCCTCCTTAGAGACCCAGTACTTC.

This clone appeared a few times. The V gene is TRBV10-2, the J gene TRBJ2-1, with D maybe TRBD2 (6 bases). V was clipped by 7 bases and J by 2 bases, with 12 bases between them. The germline CDR1 and CDR2 sequences are WSHSY and SAAADI. The CDR3 is 14 amino acids. The CDR3 DNA is TGCGCCAGCAAGGTGGCGGGGCCCTACAATGAGCAGTTCTTC. Amino acids: CASKVAGPYNEQFF.

V usage is TRBV5-1 and J usage is TRBJ1-4, with unresolved D. V was clipped by 4 bases and J by 0 bases, with 13 bases between them. Germline values: CDR1 SGHRS, CDR2 YFSETQ. This CDR3 is built from 16 residues. The CDR3 sequence is CASSLVIQATNEKLFF. CDR3 nucleotides: TGCGCCAGCAGCCTGGTAATTCAAGCAACTAATGAAAAACTGTTTTTT. The full variable domain, rest sourced from reference TRBV5-1 and TRBJ1-4, is KAGVTQTPRYLIKTRGQQVTLSCSPISGHRSVSWYQQTPGQGLQFLFEYFSETQRNKGNFPGRFSGRQFSNSRSEMNVSTLELGDSALYLCASSLVIQATNEKLFFGSGTQLSVL.

Comment on this clone: Compared with germline, one end of the junction differs, possibly owing to a read error. Other nucleotide sequences in the sample specify the same CDR3. DNA for the CDR3: TGCGCCAGCAGTCCAGGGGGCGAAGGGTATGGTTACACCTTC. Translation gives CASSPGGEGYGYTF. This chain uses TRBV10-1 with TRBJ1-2; TRBD1 matches at 8 bases. Per the germline V gene, CDR1 is WNHNN and CDR2 is SYGVQD (reference sequence). The CDR3 is made up of 14 amino acids.

The chain employs TRBV7-2 and TRBJ1-5; a weak D match, TRBD1 (5 bases). The CDR3 covers 17 residues. V dropped 5 bases and J dropped 1 base, with 18 bases sitting between them. The germline V gene encodes CDR1 SGHTA and CDR2 FQGNSA. The CDR3: CASSLRGQLRSNQPQHF. The CDR3 DNA follows: TGTGCCAGCAGCCTCCGGGGCCAACTCCGCAGCAATCAGCCCCAGCATTTT. The full variable domain, with the rest looked up from reference TRBV7-2 and TRBJ1-5, is GAGVSQSPSNKVTEKGKDVELRCDPISGHTALYWYRQSLGQGLEFLIYFQGNSAPDKSGLPSDRFSAERTGGSVSTLTIQRTQQEDSAVYLCASSLRGQLRSNQPQHFGDGTRLSIL.

In DNA, the CDR3 is TGTGCCACCAGCAGAGTGCAGGGACAACGAGAAAAACTGTTTTTT. Translating it yields CATSRVQGQREKLFF. The chain carries TRBV15 and TRBJ1-4, with D perhaps TRBD1 (6 bases). The CDR3 length is 15 residues. The V and J ends lost 1 base and 8 bases respectively, with 14 bases between them. CDR1 is LNHNV, CDR2 YYDKDF, per germline (reference sequence). Based on the CDR3 plus reference TRBV15 and TRBJ1-4, the full variable domain is DAMVIQNPRYQVTQFGKPVTLSCSQTLNHNVMYWYQQKSSQAPKLLFHYYDKDFNNEADTPDNFQSRRPNTSFCFLDIRSPGLGDTAMYLCATSRVQGQREKLFFGSGTQLSVL.

The J gene is TRBJ1-1, the V gene TRBV5-1; D remains ambiguous. CDR1 SGHRS and CDR2 YFSETQ come from the germline V gene. The CDR3 is 13 amino acids. The V and J ends lost 0 bases and 8 bases respectively, with 11 bases between them. The CDR3, as DNA: TGCGCCAGCAGCTTGGGAGGCGGAGCCGAAGCTTTCTTT. Translated, it gives CASSLGGGAEAFF. Using reference TRBV5-1 and TRBJ1-1 for the parts outside the CDR3, the full variable domain is KAGVTQTPRYLIKTRGQQVTLSCSPISGHRSVSWYQQTPGQGLQFLFEYFSETQRNKGNFPGRFSGRQFSNSRSEMNVSTLELGDSALYLCASSLGGGAEAFFGQGTRLTVV.